Presented here are 21 T cell receptor beta chains from one specimen sequenced in a study of beta chain features in type 1 diabetes (dated by TCRdb to the late 2010s). The library was generated by the immunoSEQ multiplex PCR assay. All of the isolated RNA was reverse transcribed with the High Capacity cDNA Reverse Transcription Kit, so expressed TCRB transcripts were sequenced. Imported from immuneACCESS, the table was reduced by TCRdb to in-frame sequences with V and J called. These copies leave out some clones; in studies compared against another copy, an unresolved V gene accounts for under half, and the cause of the remainder is not known. This sample lists 500,000 to 700,000 clones; around a sixth were detected once. The top ten clonotypes cover 0.093% of the sample. Sequencing used naive CD4+ T cells from blood. The cell subset or site label, read with the paper, signifies: true naive CD4+ T cells. These receptors all come from a man in his late teens or twenties in good health.

The V gene is TRBV30, the J gene TRBJ2-7; D is possibly TRBD2 (5 bases). Trimming took off 2 bases at V and 3 bases at J, with 14 bases between the two ends. The CDR3 runs to 14 residues. The germline V gene has CDR1 GTSNPN and CDR2 SVGIG (reference sequence). CDR3 coding DNA: TGTGCCTGGAGTTTCATCGGGAAAAGCTACGAGCAGTACTTC. Amino acid sequence: CAWSFIGKSYEQYF.

The chain uses TRBV4-2 and TRBJ2-7, with D possibly matching TRBD1 (6 bases). The length of the CDR3 is 17 residues. Germline CDR1 is LGHNA and CDR2 is YNFKEQ. V was clipped by 4 bases and J by 2 bases, with 21 bases between them. In nucleotides, the CDR3 is TGTGCCAGCAGCCGGGGACGGCTACAGGGCGTCGCCTACGAGCAGTACTTC. Its protein is CASSRGRLQGVAYEQYF.

The gene calls are TRBV10-3 and TRBJ2-7, with D perhaps matching TRBD1 or TRBD2 (7 bases each). The CDR3 is made up of 14 amino acids. CDR1 is ENHRY, CDR2 SYGVKD, per germline. Deletions cut 8 bases from V and 3 bases from J, with 17 bases between. CDR3: CAIGGQGGNYEQYF. The CDR3 coding sequence is TGTGCCATCGGTGGTCAGGGGGGGAACTACGAGCAGTACTTC.

This clone turned up a few times. This rearrangement joins TRBV18 to TRBJ1-1; 9 nucleotides agree with TRBD1. The CDR3 runs 13 residues. The J segment lost 3 bases and the V segment lost 4 bases, leaving 0 bases of the junction unmatched. Germline V gives CDR1 KGHSH, CDR2 LQKENI. This chain's CDR3 is CASSRTGDTEAFF. The CDR3 nucleotides read TGTGCCAGCTCACGGACAGGGGACACTGAAGCTTTCTTT.

This chain joins TRBV7-6 and TRBJ1-1; no clear D. The CDR3 has 15 amino acids. Germline values: CDR1 SGHVS, CDR2 FNYEAQ. Trimming pared 4 bases from V and 3 bases from J, leaving 15 bases between. The CDR3 sequence is CASSSLRQYYTEAFF. The DNA of the CDR3 is TGTGCCAGCAGCTCCCTTCGACAATACTACACTGAAGCTTTCTTT.

The V call is TRBV5-6, the J call TRBJ2-3; D may be TRBD2 (5 bases). Trimming removed 4 bases at V and 2 bases at J, with 20 bases between. This CDR3 comprises 17 residues. CDR1 and CDR2 (germline): SGHDT, YYEEEE. Here the CDR3 reads CASSQLGLPLNTDTQYF. DNA for the CDR3: TGTGCCAGCAGCCAACTCGGACTTCCGCTTAACACAGATACGCAGTATTTT.

This clone was seen only a few times. CDR3 loop: CASSFSSGTYNEQFF. In nucleotides, the CDR3 is TGTGCCAGCAGCTTCTCTAGCGGGACTTACAATGAGCAGTTCTTC. The V gene is TRBV7-8, the J gene TRBJ2-1; 9 bases agree with TRBD2. The CDR3 extends over 15 amino acids. Germline V CDR1 and CDR2: SGHVS, FQNEAQ. The V gene end was trimmed by 3 bases and the J gene end by 4 bases; junction bases not matched to a gene: 4. Full variable domain (missing parts from reference TRBV7-8 and TRBJ2-1): GAGVSQSPRYKVAKRGQDVALRCDPISGHVSLFWYQQALGQGPEFLTYFQNEAQLDKSGLPSDRFFAERPEGSVSTLKIQRTQQEDSAVYLCASSFSSGTYNEQFFGPGTRLTVL.

This clone was seen a handful of times. The chain uses TRBV7-9 and TRBJ2-7; D perhaps matches TRBD1 (5 bases). Trimming left V 0 bases short and J 8 bases short, with 20 bases between. This CDR3 spans 16 amino acids. Germline-derived CDR1 and CDR2 are SEHNR and FQNEAQ (reference sequence). The chain's CDR3 is CASSLAGPQGPPKQYF. The CDR3 region has the DNA TGTGCCAGCAGCTTAGCGGGCCCCCAGGGTCCACCCAAGCAGTACTTC.

The chain carries TRBV30 and TRBJ2-2; D uncertain. This CDR3 is 13 amino acids long. Trimming took 4 bases from V and 0 from J, leaving 6 bases between them. Germline V gene lookup returns CDR1 GTSNPN and CDR2 SVGIG (reference sequence). CDR3 bases: TGTGCCTGGACGGTCGCGAACACCGGGGAGCTGTTTTTT. Translating it yields CAWTVANTGELFF.

The chain has TRBV7-9 and TRBJ1-2; the match to TRBD1 covers 7 bases. The V and J ends lost 5 bases and 2 bases, in that order; junction bases with no gene match: 11. Looked up from germline, CDR1 is SEHNR and CDR2 is FQNEAQ (reference sequence). The CDR3 runs to 16 residues. CDR3 in DNA: TGTGCCAGCAGCAGACCCCGGGACAGCTTAAACTATGGCTACACCTTC. This sequence encodes CASSRPRDSLNYGYTF.

This chain connects TRBV6-5 to TRBJ1-4; no reliable D call. V was shortened by 7 bases and J by 8 bases, with 17 bases between the two germline ends. CDR3 size: 14 residues. The germline V gene encodes CDR1 MNHEY and CDR2 SVGAGI. CDR3 sequence (DNA): TGTGCCAGCACCTGGTTACGGGATGGGGAAAAACTGTTTTTT. Amino acids: CASTWLRDGEKLFF.

The sample holds a few counts of this clone. V gene TRBV28 combines with J gene TRBJ2-5, with a weak D call TRBD2 (5 bases). The CDR3 loop spans 12 amino acids. From germline, CDR1 is MDHEN and CDR2 SYDVKM. V was shortened by 6 bases and J by 4 bases, with 9 bases between the two germline ends. This CDR3 reads CASRTGVETQYF. The CDR3 region has the DNA TGTGCCAGCAGAACCGGGGTAGAGACCCAGTACTTC.

This clone was counted only a few times. This chain connects TRBV27 to TRBJ2-7; 9 bases match TRBD1. The CDR3 runs to 15 residues. V lost 5 bases, J lost 3 bases, and 8 bases stayed unmatched. The germline V gene has CDR1 MNHEY and CDR2 SMNVEV (reference sequence). The CDR3 DNA reads as TGTGCCAGCAGTAGAACAGGGGGCCTCGGCTACGAGCAGTACTTC. As protein: CASSRTGGLGYEQYF.

The chain carries TRBV6-6 and TRBJ2-5, with TRBD1 as a possible D gene (5 bases). The CDR3 extends over 16 amino acids. Germline values: CDR1 MNHNY, CDR2 SVGAGI (reference sequence). Between the trimmed V and J ends, which lost 2 bases and 3 bases, there was a span of 16 bases. The CDR3 sequence is CASSYLVRVAEETQYF. Here the CDR3 DNA reads TGTGCCAGCAGTTACCTCGTCAGGGTGGCAGAAGAGACCCAGTACTTC.

The chain links TRBV7-6 to TRBJ2-7; 7 nucleotides align to TRBD1. J lost 0 bases, V lost 1 base, and 12 bases had no gene match. Germline values: CDR1 SGHVS, CDR2 FNYEAQ. The CDR3 loop spans 18 amino acids. CDR3 residues: CASSLVLRQGRGSYEQYF. Written as DNA, the CDR3 is TGTGCCAGCAGCTTAGTACTAAGACAGGGTAGGGGCTCCTACGAGCAGTACTTC. The entire variable domain, with the rest obtained from reference TRBV7-6 and TRBJ2-7, is as follows: GAGVSQSPRYKVTKRGQDVALRCDPISGHVSLYWYRQALGQGPEFLTYFNYEAQQDKSGLPNDRFSAERPEGSISTLTIQRTEQRDSAMYRCASSLVLRQGRGSYEQYFGPGTRLTVT.

This clone was observed a few times. The V gene is TRBV5-8, the J gene TRBJ1-6, with a possible D match to TRBD1 (5 bases). The CDR3 extends over 15 amino acids. The germline V gene encodes CDR1 SGHTS and CDR2 YDEGEE. Trimming shortened V by 2 bases and J by 7 bases, and 13 bases separated the two germline ends. The CDR3 sequence: CASSFAARGNSPLHF. The CDR3, as DNA: TGTGCCAGCAGCTTTGCAGCGAGGGGCAATTCACCCCTCCACTTT. The complete variable domain, with remaining parts taken from reference TRBV5-8 and TRBJ1-6, reads EAGVTQSPTHLIKTRGQQATLRCSPISGHTSVYWYQQALGLGLQFLLWYDEGEERNRGNFPPRFSGRQFPNYSSELNVNALELEDSALYLCASSFAARGNSPLHFGNGTRLTVT.

This clone was counted between two and nine times. This sequence joins TRBV2 and TRBJ2-7; D possibly corresponds to TRBD1 (5 bases). Looked up from germline, CDR1 is SNHLY and CDR2 is FYNNEI. Trimming left V 2 bases short and J 6 bases short, with 11 bases between. The CDR3 is 13 residues long. As DNA, the CDR3 is TGTGCCAGCAGTGAATTGGGGCAGGGCGAGCAGTACTTC. Its translation: CASSELGQGEQYF.

This clone was picked up a small number of times. This rearrangement joins TRBV18 to TRBJ1-2; the D is unclear. With 2 bases removed from V and 8 bases from J, the gap between germline ends came to 15 bases. Germline V gene data show CDR1 as KGHSH and CDR2 as LQKENI. The CDR3 has 14 amino acids. CDR3: CASSPASMRGGYTF. CDR3 in DNA: TGTGCCAGCTCACCAGCAAGTATGAGAGGGGGCTACACCTTC.

V usage is TRBV27 and J usage is TRBJ1-2, with D maybe TRBD1 (6 bases). Germline lookup yields CDR1 MNHEY and CDR2 SMNVEV (reference sequence). V lost 2 bases, J lost 0 bases, and 10 bases lay in between. This CDR3 spans 15 amino acids. For the CDR3, the DNA is TGTGCCAGCAGTTTAAACAGGGTTTCTAACTATGGCTACACCTTC. The encoded protein is CASSLNRVSNYGYTF.

The chain combines TRBV15 with TRBJ2-7; 8 positions match TRBD1. J gave up 3 bases and V 5 bases, and 6 bases lay outside the gene matches. The germline CDR1 and CDR2 sequences are LNHNV and YYDKDF (reference sequence). The CDR3 runs 14 residues. The CDR3, as DNA: TGTGCCACCAGCCCGAGGGGACAGGACTACGAGCAGTACTTC. This gives the protein CATSPRGQDYEQYF.

This clone was picked up a small number of times. CDR3 residues: CASSSGRTDTQYF. The CDR3 nucleotides read TGTGCCAGCAGCTCTGGGCGGACAGATACGCAGTATTTT. The chain carries TRBV9 and TRBJ2-3; D gene uncertain. Trimming removed 4 bases from V and 3 bases from J, with 9 bases in between. The CDR3 runs to 13 residues. Germline CDR1 is SGDLS and CDR2 is YYNGEE.